This entry lists 29 T cell receptor beta chains sequenced from one sample in a study of CD8 T cells in Susac syndrome. cDNA came from about 0.5 to 1 ug RNA primed by random hexamers. TCRdb analysed the immunoSEQ multiplex PCR reads with MiXCR anew, one entry per CDR3 protein. Counted here are about 130,000 distinct CDR3 sequences, approximately 93% occurring once; the ten biggest clones make up approximately 0.31%. Material for sequencing was CD8+ T cells from PBMCs. Receptors were obtained from a human donor with multiple sclerosis.

V gene TRBV6-5 combines with J gene TRBJ1-6; D not resolved. Trimming pared 0 bases from V and 0 bases from J, leaving 18 bases between. The CDR3 extends over 20 amino acids. CDR1 is MNHEY, CDR2 SVGAGI, per germline. Here the CDR3 reads CASSYSSWWRWSSYNSPLHF. DNA of the CDR3: TGTGCCAGCAGTTACTCGAGTTGGTGGAGATGGAGCTCCTATAATTCACCCCTCCACTTT.

CDR3 nucleotide sequence: TGCAGTGCAACCGGGACCCTATACGAGCAGTACTTC. It encodes CSATGTLYEQYF. The rearrangement joins TRBV20-1 to TRBJ2-7, with D perhaps TRBD1 or TRBD2 (5 bases each). This CDR3 comprises 12 residues. Trimming cost V 6 bases and J 4 bases, with 13 bases left between them. Germline lookup yields CDR1 DFQATT and CDR2 SNEGSKA (reference sequence).

The chain joins TRBV7-6 to TRBJ2-6; no clear D gene. CDR1 and CDR2 from the germline V gene are SGHVS and FNYEAQ. The V gene lost 5 bases and the J gene lost 0 bases, with 14 bases spanning the gap. The CDR3 runs to 17 residues. In nucleotides, the CDR3 is TGTGCCAGCAGCCCCGGACGGAGAACCTCTGGGGCCAACGTCCTGACTTTC. Protein product: CASSPGRRTSGANVLTF. Full variable domain (outside the CDR3, taken from reference TRBV7-6 and TRBJ2-6): GAGVSQSPRYKVTKRGQDVALRCDPISGHVSLYWYRQALGQGPEFLTYFNYEAQQDKSGLPNDRFSAERPEGSISTLTIQRTEQRDSAMYRCASSPGRRTSGANVLTFGAGSRLTVL.

The chain uses TRBV9 and TRBJ2-1; 11 nucleotides agree with TRBD2. V lost 3 bases, J lost 0 bases, and 8 bases stayed unmatched. The CDR3 has 18 amino acids. The germline V gene has CDR1 SGDLS and CDR2 YYNGEE. The CDR3: CASSEAGLAGFSYNEQFF. CDR3 nucleotide sequence: TGTGCCAGCAGCGAGGCCGGACTAGCGGGTTTCTCCTACAATGAGCAGTTCTTC.

This chain connects TRBV12-5 to TRBJ1-1, with D uncertain. V was trimmed by 3 bases and J by 0 bases, leaving 2 bases between them. The CDR3 is 12 residues long. Germline V CDR1 and CDR2: LGHNT, FRNRAP. The CDR3 is CASGFLNTEAFF. Written as DNA, the CDR3 is TGTGCTAGTGGTTTTTTGAACACTGAAGCTTTCTTT.

V gene TRBV9 combines with J gene TRBJ2-7; 10 nucleotides line up with TRBD2. The CDR3 has 15 amino acids. With V trimmed by 1 base and J by 3 bases, 4 bases remained unmatched. Germline V gene lookup returns CDR1 SGDLS and CDR2 YYNGEE. CDR3 loop: CASSVTGLANYEQYF. The CDR3 DNA reads TGTGCCAGCAGCGTAACGGGACTAGCGAACTACGAGCAGTACTTC.

The chain combines TRBV3-1 with TRBJ2-1; maybe TRBD1 (5 bases). This CDR3 comprises 15 residues. With 3 bases removed from V and 10 bases from J, the gap between germline ends came to 19 bases. Germline V gene data show CDR1 as LGHDT and CDR2 as YNNKEL (reference sequence). Here the CDR3 reads CASSHQGRATLEQFF. CDR3 coding DNA: TGTGCCAGCAGCCACCAGGGAAGGGCTACATTGGAGCAGTTCTTC.

The CDR3 bases are TGTGCCTCCACGGGACTAGCCGACAATGAGCAGTTCTTC. Amino acid sequence: CASTGLADNEQFF. V usage is TRBV30 and J usage is TRBJ2-1, with 9 bases that match TRBD2. CDR1 and CDR2 (germline): GTSNPN, SVGIG (reference sequence). V lost 7 bases, J lost 5 bases, and 6 bases stayed unmatched. The CDR3 sequence is 13 residues long.

This chain uses TRBV28 with TRBJ1-4; perhaps TRBD1 as D (5 bases). The V and J ends lost 6 bases and 7 bases respectively, with 12 bases between them. This CDR3 comprises 13 residues. Germline lookup yields CDR1 MDHEN and CDR2 SYDVKM. The CDR3 DNA reads as TGTGCCAGCAGGCGGCAGGGTAGTGAAAAACTGTTTTTT. This gives the protein CASRRQGSEKLFF.

The rearrangement joins TRBV14 to TRBJ1-2, with 7 bases fitting TRBD1. Per germline, CDR1 SGHDN and CDR2 FVKESK. V was clipped by 8 bases and J by 13 bases; unmatched bases: 10. This CDR3 region has 11 residues. The CDR3 coding sequence is TGTGCCAGCGGCGAAGACAGGGCCTTCACCTTC. This gives the protein CASGEDRAFTF.

This sequence joins TRBV5-1 and TRBJ2-3, with TRBD1 matching over 7 bases. J was trimmed by 2 bases and V by 4 bases; bases with no gene match: 10. The germline gives CDR1 SGHRS, CDR2 YFSETQ. The CDR3 has 16 residues. For the CDR3, the DNA is TGCGCCAGCAGCGCCTCCGGGACAGCAACCACAGATACGCAGTATTTT. Residues: CASSASGTATTDTQYF.

This rearrangement joins TRBV24-1 to TRBJ2-1, with TRBD2 identical over 9 bases. Germline V CDR1 and CDR2: KGHDR, SFDVKD. CDR3 length equals 19 residues. Trimming removed 1 base from V and 9 bases from J; junction bases left unmatched: 18. The CDR3 here is CATSDFRLAGSEEGREQFF. The CDR3 DNA reads TGTGCCACCAGTGATTTTCGGCTAGCGGGGAGCGAGGAGGGGCGTGAGCAGTTCTTC.

The chain couples TRBV10-3 to TRBJ2-2; TRBD1 agrees at 7 bases. Germline V gene lookup returns CDR1 ENHRY and CDR2 SYGVKD. The V segment lost 6 bases and the J segment 0 bases; nucleotides outside the gene matches: 7. The CDR3 consists of 16 residues. CDR3 in DNA: TGTGCCATCAGGCCCAGGACAGGACCGAACACCGGGGAGCTGTTTTTT. Its protein product is CAIRPRTGPNTGELFF.

The chain joins TRBV3-1 to TRBJ2-7; no definite D call. The ends were cut back, 4 bases at V and 6 bases at J, with 16 bases in the middle. This CDR3 comprises 14 residues. The germline CDR1 and CDR2 sequences are LGHDT and YNNKEL (reference sequence). CDR3 residues: CASSPNQDVREQYV. CDR3 nucleotides: TGTGCCAGCAGCCCGAATCAGGACGTTCGCGAGCAGTACGTC.

This chain uses TRBV20-1 with TRBJ2-7; 9 nucleotides match TRBD1. V was pared by 0 bases and J by 1 base, with 4 bases of the junction left unmatched. CDR1 and CDR2 from the germline V gene are DFQATT and SNEGSKA (reference sequence). The length of the CDR3 is 15 residues. CDR3 DNA sequence: TGCAGTGCTAGAGAGGGGACAGGGTGGTCCTACGAGCAGTACTTC. It yields the protein CSAREGTGWSYEQYF.

The chain recombines TRBV29-1 with TRBJ1-5; D unresolved. V was shortened by 4 bases and J by 6 bases, with 4 bases between the two germline ends. Germline CDR1 is SQVTM and CDR2 is ANQGSEA. CDR3 length: 10 residues. The CDR3 DNA follows: TGCAGCGTTGGGAGTCAGCCCCAGCATTTT. It encodes CSVGSQPQHF.

This sequence joins TRBV29-1 and TRBJ2-2; the match to TRBD1 covers 7 bases. Germline trimming cut 1 base from V and 4 bases from J; bases unmatched to any gene: 6. The CDR3 has 15 residues. Germline CDR1 and CDR2: SQVTM and ANQGSEA. This chain's CDR3 is CSVEVGTDSTGELFF. In nucleotides, the CDR3 is TGCAGCGTTGAAGTGGGGACAGACTCCACCGGGGAGCTGTTTTTT.

This clonotype was counted a single time. The V call is TRBV2, the J call TRBJ2-1; no definite D call. Trimming cost V 4 bases and J 0 bases, with 10 bases left between them. This CDR3 contains 15 residues. Looked up from germline, CDR1 is SNHLY and CDR2 is FYNNEI. CDR3 DNA: TGTGCCAGCAGTGGTGACGCCAACTCCTACAATGAGCAGTTCTTC. Amino acid sequence: CASSGDANSYNEQFF.

The chain employs TRBV7-8 and TRBJ1-1; a possible D gene is TRBD1 (6 bases). This CDR3 spans 18 amino acids. With 5 bases removed from V and 4 bases from J, the gap between germline ends came to 26 bases. Germline V gene data show CDR1 as SGHVS and CDR2 as FQNEAQ. CDR3 region: CASSTNAWGPSEGTEAFF. For the CDR3, the DNA is TGTGCCAGCAGCACAAACGCATGGGGGCCCTCGGAGGGCACTGAAGCTTTCTTT.

This rearrangement joins TRBV4-1 to TRBJ1-5, with 7 bases that match TRBD1. The CDR3 spans 16 residues. The V gene's germline CDR1 is MGHRA and CDR2 YSYEKL. The J segment lost 2 bases and the V segment lost 1 base, leaving 5 bases of the junction unmatched. CDR3 in DNA: TGCGCCAGCAGCCAAGGACGGACAGGTGGCAATCAGCCCCAGCATTTT. It translates to CASSQGRTGGNQPQHF.

This rearrangement joins TRBV4-1 to TRBJ1-2; possibly TRBD1 for D (5 bases). Trimming shortened V by 5 bases and J by 3 bases, and 13 bases separated the two germline ends. CDR1 is MGHRA and CDR2 is YSYEKL in the germline V gene. The CDR3 spans 14 residues. CDR3 nucleotides: TGCGCCAGCAGCTTCGAGCGGGGGGACTATGGCTACACCTTC. It encodes CASSFERGDYGYTF.

V gene TRBV9 combines with J gene TRBJ1-4; TRBD1 is a possible D gene (5 bases). This CDR3 spans 14 amino acids. Germline V gene sequence: CDR1 SGDLS, CDR2 YYNGEE. Trimming took 2 bases from V and 6 from J, leaving 11 bases between them. CDR3: CASSVRGDDEKLFF. In nucleotides, the CDR3 is TGTGCCAGCAGCGTGCGGGGCGATGATGAAAAACTGTTTTTT.

The chain combines TRBV2 with TRBJ2-1; D may match TRBD1 or TRBD2 (5 bases each). Germline V gene lookup returns CDR1 SNHLY and CDR2 FYNNEI. CDR3 size: 15 residues. The ends were cut back, 10 bases at V and 0 bases at J, with 16 bases in the middle. The DNA for the CDR3 is TGTGCCACCCCCCTCCGGGACCACTCCTACAATGAGCAGTTCTTC. Its protein product is CATPLRDHSYNEQFF.

The rearrangement joins TRBV10-3 to TRBJ1-5; D might be TRBD1 (5 bases). Trimming stripped 2 bases from V and 3 bases from J, with 8 bases between. This CDR3 is 14 amino acids long. Germline CDR1 reads ENHRY; CDR2 reads SYGVKD. This CDR3 reads CAISEGHFNQPQHF. The CDR3 bases are TGTGCCATCAGTGAGGGACACTTCAATCAGCCCCAGCATTTT.

The J gene is TRBJ2-6, the V gene TRBV6-1; 10 bases map to TRBD1. Germline V CDR1 and CDR2: MNHNS, SASEGT. Trimming removed 8 bases from V and 4 bases from J; junction bases left unmatched: 11. The CDR3 totals 17 residues. CDR3 region: CASSSPGTGAGANVLTF. The DNA of the CDR3 is TGTGCCAGCTCCAGTCCCGGGACAGGGGCCGGGGCCAACGTCCTGACTTTC.

The chain couples TRBV27 to TRBJ1-4; TRBD1 might be the D (6 bases). V lost 4 bases and J lost 3, with 18 bases in between. The CDR3 is 17 residues long. The germline gives CDR1 MNHEY, CDR2 SMNVEV (reference sequence). The CDR3 loop reads CASSSSGHAAPNEKLFF. CDR3 nucleotides: TGTGCCAGCAGTTCGTCGGGACACGCGGCTCCTAATGAAAAACTGTTTTTT.

This chain links TRBV7-6 with TRBJ2-2; a weak D match, TRBD2 (6 bases). The V end was cut by 4 bases, the J end by 7 bases, with 10 bases between. CDR1 and CDR2 (germline): SGHVS, FNYEAQ. The CDR3 has 13 residues. CDR3 bases: TGTGCCAGCAGCTCGCCAGCGGGCGGGGAGCTGTTTTTT. The encoded protein is CASSSPAGGELFF. The full variable domain, rest sourced from reference TRBV7-6 and TRBJ2-2, is GAGVSQSPRYKVTKRGQDVALRCDPISGHVSLYWYRQALGQGPEFLTYFNYEAQQDKSGLPNDRFSAERPEGSISTLTIQRTEQRDSAMYRCASSSPAGGELFFGEGSRLTVL.

J is TRBJ1-1 and V is TRBV4-1; D uncertain. CDR3 size: 16 residues. The V and J ends lost 1 base and 1 base respectively, with 13 bases between them. Germline CDR1 is MGHRA and CDR2 is YSYEKL. The CDR3 loop is CASSQGAGRKNTEAFF. DNA of the CDR3: TGCGCCAGCAGCCAAGGGGCGGGCAGAAAGAACACTGAAGCTTTCTTT.

V usage is TRBV19 and J usage is TRBJ2-1, with 11 bases matching TRBD1. Germline trimming cut 4 bases from V and 9 bases from J; bases unmatched to any gene: 5. The CDR3 has 14 residues. Germline lookup yields CDR1 LNHDA and CDR2 SQIVND (reference sequence). This CDR3 reads CASSTGTGGGEQFF. The CDR3 DNA reads TGTGCCAGTAGTACTGGGACAGGGGGGGGTGAGCAGTTCTTC.